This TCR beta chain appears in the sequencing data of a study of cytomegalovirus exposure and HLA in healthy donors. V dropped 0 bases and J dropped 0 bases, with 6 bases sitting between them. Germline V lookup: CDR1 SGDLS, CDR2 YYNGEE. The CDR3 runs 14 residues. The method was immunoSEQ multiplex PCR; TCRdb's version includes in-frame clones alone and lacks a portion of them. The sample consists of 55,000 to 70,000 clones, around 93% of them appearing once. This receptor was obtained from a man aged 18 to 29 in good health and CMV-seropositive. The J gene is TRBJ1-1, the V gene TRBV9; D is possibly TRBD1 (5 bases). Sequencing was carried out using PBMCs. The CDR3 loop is CASSVVGVNTEAFF. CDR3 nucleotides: TGTGCCAGCAGCGTAGTAGGGGTGAACACTGAAGCTTTCTTT.